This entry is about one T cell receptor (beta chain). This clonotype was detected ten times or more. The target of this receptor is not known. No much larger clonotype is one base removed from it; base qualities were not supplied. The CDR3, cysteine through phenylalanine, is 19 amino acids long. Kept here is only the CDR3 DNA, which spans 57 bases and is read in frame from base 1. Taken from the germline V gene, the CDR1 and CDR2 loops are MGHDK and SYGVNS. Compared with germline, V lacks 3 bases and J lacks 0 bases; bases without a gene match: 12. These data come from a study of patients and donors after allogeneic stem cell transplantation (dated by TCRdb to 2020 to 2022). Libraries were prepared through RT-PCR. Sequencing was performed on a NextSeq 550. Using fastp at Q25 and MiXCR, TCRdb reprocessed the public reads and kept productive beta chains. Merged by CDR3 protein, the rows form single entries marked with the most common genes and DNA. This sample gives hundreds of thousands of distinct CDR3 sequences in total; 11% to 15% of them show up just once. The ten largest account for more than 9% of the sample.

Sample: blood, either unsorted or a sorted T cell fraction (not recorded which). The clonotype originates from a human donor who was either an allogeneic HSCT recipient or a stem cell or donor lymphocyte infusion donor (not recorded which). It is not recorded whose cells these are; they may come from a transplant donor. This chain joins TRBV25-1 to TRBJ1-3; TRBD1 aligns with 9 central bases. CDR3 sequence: CASSDPGQGNYGSGNTIYF. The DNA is TGTGCCAGCAGTGATCCGGGACAGGGAAACTACGGCTCTGGAAACACCATATATTTT. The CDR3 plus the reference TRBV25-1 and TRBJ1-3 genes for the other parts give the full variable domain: EADIYQTPRYLVIGTGKKITLECSQTMGHDKMYWYQQDPGMELHLIHYSYGVNSTEKGDLSSESTVSRIRTEHFPLTLESARPSHTSQYLCASSDPGQGNYGSGNTIYFGEGSWLTVV.